This T cell receptor (beta chain) was obtained from a study of blood T cell repertoires in COVID-19. Authors' analysis steps: Estimated nucleated cell counts came from reference gene primer amplification. Here immunoSEQ multiplex PCR was the method, and the copy in TCRdb shows in-frame clones only, minus some. The DNA gave D and trimming, while V, J and clone size come from that table. The table includes more than 50,000 clones, around 76% detected once. This CDR3 contains 14 residues. Per germline, CDR1 GTSNPN and CDR2 SVGIG (reference sequence). V shed 6 bases, J shed 3 bases, and the junction held 8 bases outside the gene matches.

The sample was peripheral blood. This rearrangement joins TRBV30 to TRBJ2-1; 7 positions match TRBD1. This sequence was found in a woman older than 75 with acute or convalescent COVID-19. The CDR3 DNA sequence: TGTGCCTGTCGCCGGGACAGCCTCTACAATGAGCAGTTCTTC. This sequence encodes CACRRDSLYNEQFF.